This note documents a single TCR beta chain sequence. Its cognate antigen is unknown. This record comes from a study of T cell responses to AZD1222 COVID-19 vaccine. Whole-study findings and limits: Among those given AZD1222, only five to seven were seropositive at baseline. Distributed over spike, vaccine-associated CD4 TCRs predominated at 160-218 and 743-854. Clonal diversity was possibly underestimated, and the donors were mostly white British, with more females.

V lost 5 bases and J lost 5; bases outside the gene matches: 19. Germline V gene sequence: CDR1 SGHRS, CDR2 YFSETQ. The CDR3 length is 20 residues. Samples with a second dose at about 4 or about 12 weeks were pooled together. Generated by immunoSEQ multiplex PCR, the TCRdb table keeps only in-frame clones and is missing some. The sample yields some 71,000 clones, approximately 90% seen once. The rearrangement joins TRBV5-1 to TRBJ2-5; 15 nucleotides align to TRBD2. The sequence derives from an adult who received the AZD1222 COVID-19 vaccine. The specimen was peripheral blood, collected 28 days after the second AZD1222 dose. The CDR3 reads CASSWPGLAGGISDRETQYF. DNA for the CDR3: TGCGCCAGCAGTTGGCCGGGACTAGCGGGAGGAATATCCGACAGGGAGACCCAGTACTTC.